The entry below gives a single T cell receptor (beta chain) sequence along with its context. Its antigen is unidentified. These data are taken from a study of CD8+ T cells in alopecia areata. In the study overall: It was oral tofacitinib, at 5 to 10 mg twice daily, that treated patients received.

Isolated RNA was reverse transcribed into cDNA used as the sequencing template. The repertoire was sequenced with immunoSEQ multiplex PCR; TCRdb's copy has only in-frame clones and lacks some. The sample holds 210,000 or so clones; approximately 67% are singletons and the top ten take roughly 1.2%. CDR1 and CDR2 (germline): GTSNPN, SVGIG (reference sequence). V gave up 1 base and J gave up 5 bases, with 12 bases separating them. This CDR3 is built from 13 residues. Study-wide results and caveats: In blood and scalp, many expanded lesional clones persisted during tofacitinib. Scalp data also include sequences from resident alphabeta T cells of normal skin. A single nonresponder leaves the baseline CD8+ expansion link to response uncertain.

Sample treatment: oral pan-JAK inhibitor, 5-10 mg twice daily. This receptor was taken from a human donor with alopecia areata. The chain carries TRBV30 and TRBJ2-7; perhaps D is TRBD1 or TRBD2 (5 bases each). The starting material was CD4+ T cells sorted from blood, obtained at week 44, from a patient treated with tofacitinib. CDR3 nucleotide sequence: TGTGCCTGGAGTGACTTGGGACCCCACGAGCAGTACTTC. This translates into CAWSDLGPHEQYF.